The 31 T cell receptor beta chains reported below all come from one sample, sequenced in a study of blood T cell repertoires in COVID-19. TCRdb keeps only in-frame clones here, not all; method: immunoSEQ multiplex PCR. This table has about 170,000 clones, 88% appearing once. Sequenced input: peripheral blood. The receptor source for this set is a man aged 50-60 years who had recovered from COVID-19.

This clone was observed a few times. The V call is TRBV6-5, the J call TRBJ2-2; 13 bases agree with TRBD2. The trim removed 10 bases at V and 5 bases at J, leaving 4 bases unmatched. This CDR3 has 14 amino acids. Per the germline V gene, CDR1 is MNHEY and CDR2 is SVGAGI. CDR3 protein: CATTGLAGTGELFF. The CDR3 DNA sequence: TGTGCCACCACGGGACTAGCGGGGACCGGGGAGCTGTTTTTT.

This chain joins TRBV2 and TRBJ1-4; D ambiguous. The CDR3 spans 12 residues. In germline, CDR1 is SNHLY, CDR2 FYNNEI. The ends were cut back, 6 bases at V and 2 bases at J, with 4 bases in the middle. This CDR3 reads CASRRTNEKLFF. DNA for the CDR3: TGTGCCAGCAGACGGACTAATGAAAAACTGTTTTTT.

The chain employs TRBV18 and TRBJ1-6; 12 nucleotides align to TRBD1. Trimming at V came to 2 bases and at J to 5 bases, leaving 4 bases not matched to a gene. The CDR3 has 17 amino acids. Per the germline V gene, CDR1 is KGHSH and CDR2 is LQKENI. CDR3 region: CASSPWGQGANNSPLHF. CDR3 DNA: TGTGCCAGCTCACCATGGGGACAGGGGGCTAATAATTCACCCCTCCACTTT.

This chain uses TRBV29-1 with TRBJ2-5; 8 bases map to TRBD2. Trimming cost V 7 bases and J 5 bases; bases outside gene matches: 12. Germline V gene data show CDR1 as SQVTM and CDR2 as ANQGSEA. This CDR3 comprises 14 residues. CDR3 in DNA: TGCAGCGCACCCGGGGGGGGCCAGGGGGAGACCCAGTACTTC. It is translated as CSAPGGGQGETQYF.

The chain recombines TRBV19 with TRBJ2-7; 7 bases line up with TRBD2. V gave up 6 bases and J gave up 2 bases; unmatched junction bases: 7. Germline values: CDR1 LNHDA, CDR2 SQIVND (reference sequence). The CDR3 runs 14 residues. In nucleotides, the CDR3 is TGTGCCAGTAGCACCGCTAGCGGACCCTACGAGCAGTACTTC. It specifies CASSTASGPYEQYF.

The chain combines TRBV19 with TRBJ1-1; a possible D gene is TRBD1 (6 bases). Trimming pared 6 bases from V and 5 bases from J, leaving 13 bases between. The CDR3 is 13 amino acids. Germline CDR1 is LNHDA and CDR2 is SQIVND (reference sequence). DNA for the CDR3: TGTGCCAGTAGGGTACAGGGCGGGACTGAAGCTTTCTTT. This encodes CASRVQGGTEAFF.

The chain uses TRBV18 and TRBJ1-1; D unresolved. Trimming stripped 2 bases from V and 8 bases from J, with 9 bases between. The germline V gene encodes CDR1 KGHSH and CDR2 LQKENI. The CDR3 is 12 amino acids. The CDR3 DNA follows: TGTGCCAGCTCACCATCGGCGACAGAAGCTTTCTTT. This sequence encodes CASSPSATEAFF.

CDR3 region: CASSRDKGLAGGRGNEQFF. The CDR3 DNA reads TGTGCCAGCAGCCGAGATAAAGGACTAGCGGGGGGTAGAGGTAATGAGCAGTTCTTC. V and J are TRBV7-6 and TRBJ2-1; TRBD2 agrees at 14 bases. Unmatched junction bases numbered 16, after V lost 5 bases and J lost 7 bases. The germline CDR1 and CDR2 sequences are SGHVS and FNYEAQ. The CDR3 runs to 19 residues. The full variable domain, with the rest looked up from reference TRBV7-6 and TRBJ2-1, is GAGVSQSPRYKVTKRGQDVALRCDPISGHVSLYWYRQALGQGPEFLTYFNYEAQQDKSGLPNDRFSAERPEGSISTLTIQRTEQRDSAMYRCASSRDKGLAGGRGNEQFFGPGTRLTVL.

About this clone: One end of the junction fails to match germline, which may point to a read error. The V gene is TRBV9, the J gene TRBJ1-2; TRBD1 matches at 7 bases. The CDR3 has 12 amino acids. Germline CDR1 reads SGDLS; CDR2 reads YYNGEE. The DNA of the CDR3 is TGTGTCAGCAGCGGGACAGCTTATGGCTACACCTTC. Amino acid sequence: CVSSGTAYGYTF.

This sequence joins TRBV19 and TRBJ2-1; 8 nucleotides align to TRBD2. This CDR3 has 14 residues. The germline gives CDR1 LNHDA, CDR2 SQIVND (reference sequence). Losses at the gene ends were 1 base for V and 7 bases for J; bases not matched to a gene: 3. The CDR3 DNA sequence: TGTGCCAGTAGTATAGCCGGCGGGAGGAATGAGCAGTTCTTC. Its protein product is CASSIAGGRNEQFF.

The J gene is TRBJ2-7, the V gene TRBV11-2; D gene ambiguous. CDR3 size: 13 residues. CDR1 SGHAT and CDR2 FQNNGV come from the germline V gene. V lost 8 bases to trimming and J lost 5 bases, with 16 bases between them. CDR3 sequence: CASRPILPDEQYF. The CDR3, as DNA: TGTGCCAGCCGCCCCATACTTCCGGACGAGCAGTACTTC.

This chain joins TRBV11-2 and TRBJ2-2; possibly TRBD2 for D (5 bases). From germline, CDR1 is SGHAT and CDR2 FQNNGV. The CDR3 consists of 16 residues. The ends were cut back, 4 bases at V and 4 bases at J, with 16 bases in the middle. CDR3 DNA sequence: TGTGCCAGCAGCTACCGACGGGCGGGTGGCACCGGGGAGCTGTTTTTT. Protein product: CASSYRRAGGTGELFF.

The chain is built from TRBV10-3 and TRBJ1-2; 11 bases line up with TRBD1. Trimming took 4 bases from V and 5 from J; bases not matched to a gene: 9. The V gene's germline CDR1 is ENHRY and CDR2 SYGVKD. The CDR3 consists of 16 residues. Here the CDR3 DNA reads TGTGCCATCAGTGCAGGACCCGGACAGGGGGCTTATGGCTACACCTTC. Protein product: CAISAGPGQGAYGYTF.

The chain employs TRBV11-2 and TRBJ2-3; 9 positions match TRBD1. V shed 4 bases and J 5 bases; nucleotides not matched to a gene: 10. The CDR3 is made up of 16 amino acids. Per the germline V gene, CDR1 is SGHAT and CDR2 is FQNNGV. CDR3 in DNA: TGTGCCAGCAGCTCGTTACCACAGGGGGCCCTAGATACGCAGTATTTT. Translation: CASSSLPQGALDTQYF.

This chain connects TRBV5-5 to TRBJ2-7, with TRBD2 identical over 9 bases. The CDR3 is made up of 17 amino acids. V gave up 0 bases and J gave up 6 bases; unmatched junction bases: 13. Germline V gene lookup returns CDR1 SGHKS and CDR2 YYEKEE (reference sequence). CDR3 nucleotides: TGTGCCAGCAGCTTGGTGCTAGCGGGAATCTATCTAGGCGAGCAGTACTTC. Protein product: CASSLVLAGIYLGEQYF.

The CDR3 loop reads CASSPNGWGTRAPNEQFF. The CDR3 region has the DNA TGTGCCAGCAGTCCTAATGGGTGGGGGACTAGGGCCCCCAATGAGCAGTTCTTC. The chain recombines TRBV28 with TRBJ2-1; 8 bases map to TRBD2. Germline lookup yields CDR1 MDHEN and CDR2 SYDVKM. V lost 5 bases and J lost 6; bases outside the gene matches: 18. There are 18 residues in the CDR3.

The chain has TRBV5-5 and TRBJ1-2, with D possibly being TRBD1 (6 bases). Trimming cost V 1 base and J 1 base, with 14 bases left between them. Germline V gives CDR1 SGHKS, CDR2 YYEKEE (reference sequence). The CDR3 totals 16 residues. Written as DNA, the CDR3 is TGTGCCAGCAGCTTGATCGGGACACCGATTAACTATGGCTACACCTTC. Its protein product is CASSLIGTPINYGYTF.

The chain joins TRBV4-2 to TRBJ1-5, with 9 bases lining up with TRBD1. V dropped 1 base and J dropped 0; count of bases not matched to a gene: 1. In germline, CDR1 is LGHNA, CDR2 YNFKEQ. The CDR3 spans 16 residues. The CDR3 here is CASSQGTGDSNQPQHF. DNA for the CDR3: TGTGCCAGCAGCCAAGGGACAGGGGATAGCAATCAGCCCCAGCATTTT.

V usage is TRBV10-3 and J usage is TRBJ2-3; 9 bases are a match to TRBD2. The CDR3 is 15 residues long. CDR1 and CDR2 from the germline V gene are ENHRY and SYGVKD. The V gene end was trimmed by 4 bases and the J gene end by 0 bases; junction bases not matched to a gene: 2. CDR3 sequence: CAISALAGSTDTQYF. Written as DNA, the CDR3 is TGTGCCATCAGTGCCCTAGCGGGAAGCACAGATACGCAGTATTTT.

V is TRBV2 and J is TRBJ1-2; no definite D call. Trimming took off 0 bases at V and 6 bases at J, with 8 bases between the two ends. This CDR3 region has 13 residues. CDR1 is SNHLY, CDR2 FYNNEI, per germline. The CDR3 region is CASSEAGRDGYTF. Here the CDR3 DNA reads TGTGCCAGCAGTGAAGCAGGGAGGGATGGCTACACCTTC.

The J gene is TRBJ1-2, the V gene TRBV12-5; the D gene is possibly TRBD1 (6 bases). The CDR3 is made up of 16 amino acids. With 3 bases removed from V and 6 bases from J, the gap between germline ends came to 20 bases. Per germline, CDR1 LGHNT and CDR2 FRNRAP. CDR3 nucleotide sequence: TGTGCTAGTGGTTTTGCTAGACAGGACCGCCAACATGGCTACACCTTC. Its translation is CASGFARQDRQHGYTF.

This clone was observed once. The chain carries TRBV18 and TRBJ1-5, with unresolved D. V lost 9 bases, J lost 13 bases, and 16 bases lay in between. The CDR3 consists of 11 residues. Germline CDR1 is KGHSH and CDR2 is LQKENI. This CDR3 reads CARKIKGDQHF. CDR3 nucleotide sequence: TGTGCCAGAAAAATCAAGGGAGATCAGCATTTT.

The chain employs TRBV5-1 and TRBJ2-3; D gene unclear. The ends were cut back, 0 bases at V and 3 bases at J, with 17 bases in the middle. This CDR3 spans 17 amino acids. Germline lookup yields CDR1 SGHRS and CDR2 YFSETQ. The CDR3 reads CASSLVPTWSGTDTQYF. The CDR3 DNA is TGCGCCAGCAGCTTGGTACCGACATGGTCTGGGACAGATACGCAGTATTTT.

The chain combines TRBV14 with TRBJ2-7; 10 bases agree with TRBD1. V lost 3 bases and J lost 1; bases outside the gene matches: 6. Germline V lookup: CDR1 SGHDN, CDR2 FVKESK. CDR3 size: 16 residues. The CDR3, as DNA: TGTGCCAGCAGCCACCCCCCGGGACAGGGGTCCTACGAGCAGTACTTC. It codes for CASSHPPGQGSYEQYF.

CDR3 protein: CASSSDTNLNSPLHF. CDR3 sequence (DNA): TGTGCCAGCAGTTCCGACACAAACCTTAATTCACCCCTCCACTTT. The genes are TRBV28 and TRBJ1-6; D remains ambiguous. Per the germline V gene, CDR1 is MDHEN and CDR2 is SYDVKM. The CDR3 totals 15 residues. The ends were cut back, 4 bases at V and 6 bases at J, with 13 bases in the middle. The entire variable domain, with the rest obtained from reference TRBV28 and TRBJ1-6, is as follows: DVKVTQSSRYLVKRTGEKVFLECVQDMDHENMFWYRQDPGLGLRLIYFSYDVKMKEKGDIPEGYSVSREKKERFSLILESASTNQTSMYLCASSSDTNLNSPLHFGNGTRLTVT.

The CDR3 region is CASSTLRGRETEAFF. As DNA, the CDR3 is TGTGCCAGCAGCACCCTCAGGGGGCGGGAAACTGAAGCTTTCTTT. V usage is TRBV11-2 and J usage is TRBJ1-1, with 8 bases aligning to TRBD1. This CDR3 region has 15 residues. Germline V gene data show CDR1 as SGHAT and CDR2 as FQNNGV. J was trimmed by 5 bases and V by 5 bases; bases with no gene match: 10.

The rearrangement joins TRBV7-2 to TRBJ1-1; 9 bases line up with TRBD1. Germline CDR1 and CDR2: SGHTA and FQGNSA. This CDR3 has 13 residues. V dropped 5 bases and J dropped 9; count of bases not matched to a gene: 7. Written as DNA, the CDR3 is TGTGCCAGCAGCCCGGGACAGGGTCGTCAAGCTTTCTTT. Amino acids: CASSPGQGRQAFF.

V gene TRBV6-5 combines with J gene TRBJ2-7; D is possibly TRBD2 (6 bases). This CDR3 is built from 15 residues. V was shortened by 7 bases and J by 0 bases, with 16 bases between the two germline ends. The germline V gene encodes CDR1 MNHEY and CDR2 SVGAGI. The CDR3 loop is CASMGSAGSSYEQYF. As DNA, the CDR3 is TGTGCCAGCATGGGCTCGGCGGGATCCTCCTACGAGCAGTACTTC.

The CDR3 protein is CATSSPGFNYGYTF. The CDR3 bases are TGTGCCACCAGCAGCCCAGGGTTTAACTATGGCTACACCTTC. The chain joins TRBV15 to TRBJ1-2; tentatively, D is TRBD1 (5 bases). The CDR3 sequence is 14 residues long. The V end lost 3 bases, the J end lost 1 base, and 9 bases lay between the germline ends. CDR1 is LNHNV, CDR2 YYDKDF, per germline (reference sequence).

The V call is TRBV12-3 or TRBV12-4, the J call TRBJ1-2; D is ambiguous. This CDR3 has 12 residues. Trimming took 3 bases from V and 7 from J, leaving 9 bases between them. The DNA for the CDR3 is TGTGCCAGCAGTTTCCCGGGGTCTGGCTACACCTTC. This sequence encodes CASSFPGSGYTF.

The rearrangement uses TRBV19 and TRBJ2-5; D is uncertain. Germline CDR1 reads LNHDA; CDR2 reads SQIVND (reference sequence). V lost 2 bases, J lost 2 bases, and 15 bases lay in between. CDR3 length: 16 residues. CDR3 sequence: CASSIRGPAVQETQYF. In DNA form, the CDR3 reads TGTGCCAGTAGTATAAGAGGCCCCGCAGTACAAGAGACCCAGTACTTC.